This T cell receptor (beta chain) is from a study of shared clonotypes between healthy human individuals. Across the whole study: The donor group consisted of a couple of women and a few men, aged 18 to 49. Study observations and caveats: Several donors shared 4.5% to 6.5% of their naive CD4 clonotypes. As a rule, naive subsets had a larger estimated richness than memory subsets.

Authors' data handling: As immunoSEQ supplied junction-only sequences (without quality scores), filtering differed. Sequencing used immunoSEQ multiplex PCR; TCRdb keeps in-frame clones, though not all of them. The V and J calls and clone size are taken from that table; D and trimming were inferred from the DNA. The data contain roughly 650,000 clones, about 96% of them seen just once; the ten biggest clones take up 0.11%. Of note for this clone: Its antigen is not identified.

Cells designated naive CD8 were CD45RO-negative and were positively selected for CCR7, with terminally differentiated effector memory CD45RA+ cells excluded. The CDR3 is 15 amino acids. V lost 8 bases to trimming and J lost 4 bases, with 20 bases between them. Per the germline V gene, CDR1 is MNHNS and CDR2 is SASEGT. The clonotype was recovered from a woman aged 30 to 39 in good health. The chain uses TRBV6-1 and TRBJ1-2, with D perhaps TRBD1 (6 bases). Sequenced input: naive CD8+ T cells sorted from blood. The CDR3 loop reads CASLGAGYYTYGYTF. CDR3 sequence (DNA): TGTGCCAGCTTGGGGGCCGGGTATTACACCTATGGCTACACCTTC.